These T cell receptor beta chains were read from a single sample in a study of blood T cell repertoires in COVID-19. Some clones are missing from TCRdb's copy, which holds only in-frame ones; the method was immunoSEQ multiplex PCR. The data contain about 220,000 clones, 86% of them singletons. Material for sequencing was PBMCs or T cells enriched from blood (not recorded which). Receptors were obtained from a woman aged 40-49 years with acute COVID-19. The CDR3 runs from the conserved cysteine through the conserved F or W. A D gene is named only where the DNA matches it firmly. Clone sizes are given selectively: once, few, many, or a class where the clone is expanded.

clone_size,v_call,d_call,j_call,cdr3_nt,cdr3_aa
-,TRBV11-3,-,TRBJ2-1,TGTGCCAGCAGCTTACTGCTCCAGGATTCAGGCAGGGCTGAGCAGTTCTTC,CASSLLLQDSGRAEQFF
-,TRBV9,TRBD1,TRBJ2-3,TGTGCCAGCAGCTTACAGGGGGCGACGACTAGCACAGATACGCAGTATTTT,CASSLQGATTSTDTQYF
-,TRBV2,TRBD1,TRBJ2-1,TGTGCCATCCGAAAAGGGGGCACCCTGGCCTACAATGAGCAGTTCTTC,CAIRKGGTLAYNEQFF
-,TRBV7-9,TRBD1,TRBJ1-1,TGTGCCAGCAGCTTAGAATCTCCAGGGGGCCCCACTGAAGCTTTCTTT,CASSLESPGGPTEAFF
-,TRBV5-5,-,TRBJ1-2,TGTGCCAGCAGCGGAGGACGGGACACCGCAAATAGCTTTGGCTACACCTTC,CASSGGRDTANSFGYTF
-,TRBV9,-,TRBJ1-5,TGTGCCAGCAGCGCAGGGGTTTCTCAGCCCCAGCATTTT,CASSAGVSQPQHF
-,TRBV23-1,-,TRBJ1-4,TGCGCCAGCAGTCAACGGAAGCGGGGGTTCGATGAAAAACTGTTTTTT,CASSQRKRGFDEKLFF
many,TRBV2,-,TRBJ1-5,TGTGCCAGCAGCGGACAAATGAATCAGCCCCAGCATTTT,CASSGQMNQPQHF
-,TRBV2,-,TRBJ2-1,TGTGCCAACAGACAGAGCTCCTACAATGAGCAGTTCTTC,CANRQSSYNEQFF
-,TRBV6-5,-,TRBJ1-3,TGTGCCAGCGGGCCGGGAAACACCATATATTTT,CASGPGNTIYF
-,TRBV4-3,-,TRBJ1-6,TGCGCCAGCAGCCAAGCGGTAACAGGGAATTCACCCCTCCACTTT,CASSQAVTGNSPLHF
-,TRBV5-1,TRBD2,TRBJ2-1,TGCGCCAGCAGCTTTCCGCTCGGGGGGGCCCACAATGAGCAGTTCTTC,CASSFPLGGAHNEQFF
-,TRBV7-8,-,TRBJ2-2,TGTGCCAGCAGTCGACGGACAGAACTATCGAACACCGGGGAGCTGTTTTTT,CASSRRTELSNTGELFF
-,TRBV7-8,TRBD1,TRBJ1-2,TGTGCCAGCAGCTTAGTAGCCAGGACAGGGACATTTGGCTACACCTTC,CASSLVARTGTFGYTF
-,TRBV28,-,TRBJ1-1,TGTGCCAGCAGTTTTCCCGAGGTTCTTTCTGAAGCTTTCTTT,CASSFPEVLSEAFF
once,TRBV7-2,-,TRBJ2-2,TGTGCCAGCAGCTTGGCAGGTACCACCGGGGAGCTGTTTTTT,CASSLAGTTGELFF
-,TRBV5-1,TRBD1,TRBJ1-1,TGCGCCAGCAGCACAGGACAGGGTTTGAACACTGAAGCTTTCTTT,CASSTGQGLNTEAFF
many,TRBV4-3,-,TRBJ2-7,TGCGCCAGCAGCCAAGATTGGCTGGAGGGGGGGTTTGGTGAGCAGTACTTC,CASSQDWLEGGFGEQYF
-,TRBV5-1,TRBD2,TRBJ2-3,TGCGCCAGCAGCTTGGGGCTAGCGGGGTCAGATACGCAGTATTTT,CASSLGLAGSDTQYF
-,TRBV7-8,-,TRBJ1-1,TGTGCCAGCAGCTTTACCCAGGGTGACACTGAAGCTTTCTTT,CASSFTQGDTEAFF
-,TRBV14,-,TRBJ2-5,TGTGCCAGCAGCCAAGCGTTGACTCTCCCTGAGACCCAGTACTTC,CASSQALTLPETQYF
-,TRBV4-3,-,TRBJ2-3,TGCGCCAGCAGCACCCGACTAGGAGATACGCAGTATTTT,CASSTRLGDTQYF
-,TRBV7-8,-,TRBJ2-7,TGTGCCAGCAGCTTAGCTACAGGTCAAGCCTACGAGCAGTACTTC,CASSLATGQAYEQYF
once,TRBV11-1,TRBD2,TRBJ2-1,TGTGCCAGCAGCTTGGCGCGGGGGGAGACGAATGAGCAGTTCTTC,CASSLARGETNEQFF
-,TRBV5-4,-,TRBJ1-1,TGTGCCAGCAGCTTAAACAGGCCCAAAATGAACACTGAAGCTTTCTTT,CASSLNRPKMNTEAFF
-,TRBV5-6,-,TRBJ1-1,TGTGCCAGCAGCTTGGTTGACAGATTGAACACTGAAGCTTTCTTT,CASSLVDRLNTEAFF
-,TRBV5-8,-,TRBJ1-2,TGTGCCAGCAGCACCGGACAGTATGGCTACACCTTC,CASSTGQYGYTF
-,TRBV15,-,TRBJ1-1,TGTGCCACCAGCAGTTTGGGTTACAGAAATGAAGCTTTCTTT,CATSSLGYRNEAFF
-,TRBV18,TRBD1,TRBJ2-7,TGTGCCAGCTCACCTACCCACCTAGGACAGGACTGGAACGAGCAGTACTTC,CASSPTHLGQDWNEQYF
few,TRBV21-1,-,TRBJ1-2,TGTGCCAGCAGCAGGACAGGGAACTATGGCTACACCTTC,CASSRTGNYGYTF
-,TRBV3-1/TRBV3-2,TRBD1,TRBJ1-1,TGTGCCAGCAGCCCCAGGGGGCCTCTGAACACTGAAGCTTTCTTT,CASSPRGPLNTEAFF
few,TRBV30,-,TRBJ1-1,TGTGCCTGGATACGAGCTCGTGAAGCTTTCTTT,CAWIRAREAFF
-,TRBV24-1,-,TRBJ1-2,TGTGCCACCAGTGATTGGGAGGGATATGGCTACACCTTC,CATSDWEGYGYTF
-,TRBV19,TRBD1,TRBJ1-4,TGTGCCAGTAGACCCAACAGGGGCGTAGGAGAAAAACTGTTTTTT,CASRPNRGVGEKLFF
-,TRBV6-5,-,TRBJ1-5,TGTGCCAGCAGGAAGGACTTGGGCAGCAATCAGCCCCAGCATTTT,CASRKDLGSNQPQHF
-,TRBV19,-,TRBJ1-5,TGTGCCAGTAGTATAGGGACAGCCTCAAGTCCCCAGCATTTT,CASSIGTASSPQHF
-,TRBV6-5,-,TRBJ1-1,TGTGCCAGCAAGCGAGGGATGAACACTGAAGCTTTCTTT,CASKRGMNTEAFF
-,TRBV5-8,TRBD1,TRBJ1-6,TGTGCCAGCAGCTTTGGGACAGGTGATTCACCCCTCCACTTT,CASSFGTGDSPLHF
-,TRBV5-4,-,TRBJ1-4,TGTGCCAGCAGCTTGATCTCAGATGAAAAACTGTTTTTT,CASSLISDEKLFF
-,TRBV28,TRBD2,TRBJ2-7,TGTGCCAGCAGTTCGGCGGGACTACCCCGGTTAAGCTCCTACGAGCAGTACTTC,CASSSAGLPRLSSYEQYF
-,TRBV7-2,TRBD1,TRBJ1-1,TGTGCCAGCAGCCCGAGGACAGGGATGAACACTGAAGCTTTCTTT,CASSPRTGMNTEAFF